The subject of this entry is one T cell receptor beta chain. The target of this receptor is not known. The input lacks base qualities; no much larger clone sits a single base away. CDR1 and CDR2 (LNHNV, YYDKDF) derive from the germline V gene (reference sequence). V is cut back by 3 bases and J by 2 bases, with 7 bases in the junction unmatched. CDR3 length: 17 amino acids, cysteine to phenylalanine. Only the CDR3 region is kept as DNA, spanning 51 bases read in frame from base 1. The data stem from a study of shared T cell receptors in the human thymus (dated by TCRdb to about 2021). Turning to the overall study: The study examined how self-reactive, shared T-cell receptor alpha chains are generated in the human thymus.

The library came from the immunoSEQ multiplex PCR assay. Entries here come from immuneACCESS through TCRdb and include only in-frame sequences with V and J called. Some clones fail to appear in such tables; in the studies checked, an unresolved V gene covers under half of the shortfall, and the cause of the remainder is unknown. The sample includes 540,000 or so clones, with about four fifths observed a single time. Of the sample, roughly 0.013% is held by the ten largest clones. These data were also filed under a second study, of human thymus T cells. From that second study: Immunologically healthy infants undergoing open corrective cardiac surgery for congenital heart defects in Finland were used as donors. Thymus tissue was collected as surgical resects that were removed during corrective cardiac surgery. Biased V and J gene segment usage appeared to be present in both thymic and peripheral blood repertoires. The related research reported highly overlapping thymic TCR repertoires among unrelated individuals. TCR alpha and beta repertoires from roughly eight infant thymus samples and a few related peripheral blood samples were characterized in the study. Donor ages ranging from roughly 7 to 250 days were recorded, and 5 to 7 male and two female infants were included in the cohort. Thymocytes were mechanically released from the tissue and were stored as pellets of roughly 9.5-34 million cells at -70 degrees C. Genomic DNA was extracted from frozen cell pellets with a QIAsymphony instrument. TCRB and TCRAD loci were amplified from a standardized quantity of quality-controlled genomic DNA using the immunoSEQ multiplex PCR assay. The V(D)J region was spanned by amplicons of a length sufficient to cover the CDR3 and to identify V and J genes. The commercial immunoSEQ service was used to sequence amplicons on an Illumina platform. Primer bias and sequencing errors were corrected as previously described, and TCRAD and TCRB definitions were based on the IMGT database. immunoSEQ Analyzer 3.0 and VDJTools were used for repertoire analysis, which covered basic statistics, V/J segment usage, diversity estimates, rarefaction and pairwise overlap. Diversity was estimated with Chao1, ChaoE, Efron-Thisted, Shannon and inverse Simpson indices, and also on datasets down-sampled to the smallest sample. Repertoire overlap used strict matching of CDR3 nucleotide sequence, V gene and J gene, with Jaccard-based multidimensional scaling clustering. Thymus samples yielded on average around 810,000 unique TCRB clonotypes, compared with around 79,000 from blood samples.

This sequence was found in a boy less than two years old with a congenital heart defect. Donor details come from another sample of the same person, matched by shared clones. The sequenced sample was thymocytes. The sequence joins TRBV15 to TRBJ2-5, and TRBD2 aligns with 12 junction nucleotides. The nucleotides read TGTGCCACCAGCAGGCCTAGCGGGAGGGCAATACAAGAGACCCAGTACTTC. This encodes CATSRPSGRAIQETQYF. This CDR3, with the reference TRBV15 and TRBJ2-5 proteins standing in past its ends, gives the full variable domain DAMVIQNPRYQVTQFGKPVTLSCSQTLNHNVMYWYQQKSSQAPKLLFHYYDKDFNNEADTPDNFQSRRPNTSFCFLDIRSPGLGDTAMYLCATSRPSGRAIQETQYFGPGTRLLVL.